The rows below give T cell receptor beta chains drawn from one sample of a study of shared clonotypes between healthy human individuals. Sequencing was performed with immunoSEQ multiplex PCR; in TCRdb, only in-frame clones are kept and a portion is missing. This table holds some 740,000 clones, about 92% found once. The sequenced material came from naive CD8+ T cells sorted from blood. The source is a man in his thirties or forties in good health. Each CDR3 is given with its conserved first and last residue. Each record gives: J gene, clone size, D gene, V gene, CDR3 length, CDR3 DNA, CDR3 protein. D genes are given only for firm matches. Clone size is stated in some rows and not others, as once, few, many or a class when expanded.

j_call: TRBJ1-1; clone_size: -; d_call: TRBD1; v_call: TRBV7-9; cdr3_length: 15; cdr3_nt: TGTGCCAGCAGCTTATTGGGACAGGGGAACACTGAAGCTTTCTTT; cdr3_aa: CASSLLGQGNTEAFF
j_call: TRBJ2-3; clone_size: -; d_call: -; v_call: TRBV5-6; cdr3_length: 15; cdr3_nt: TGTGCCAGCAGCTTGGGTGTCGGTAACACAGATACGCAGTATTTT; cdr3_aa: CASSLGVGNTDTQYF
j_call: TRBJ2-1; clone_size: -; d_call: TRBD1; v_call: TRBV4-3; cdr3_length: 18; cdr3_nt: TGCGCCAGCAGCCAAGATTCGGGTCCGGGACAGGGGTACAATGAGCAGTTCTTC; cdr3_aa: CASSQDSGPGQGYNEQFF
j_call: TRBJ1-4; clone_size: few; d_call: -; v_call: TRBV9; cdr3_length: 13; cdr3_nt: TGTGCCAGCAGCGAAAGGTCGGGGGAAAAACTGTTTTTT; cdr3_aa: CASSERSGEKLFF
j_call: TRBJ1-1; clone_size: -; d_call: TRBD1; v_call: TRBV5-1; cdr3_length: 16; cdr3_nt: TGCGCCAGCAGCGCGGGACAGGGGGAGGTTGGGACTGAAGCTTTCTTT; cdr3_aa: CASSAGQGEVGTEAFF
j_call: TRBJ2-7; clone_size: once; d_call: TRBD1; v_call: TRBV4-1; cdr3_length: 16; cdr3_nt: TGCGCCAGCAGCCAAGGCGGACAGGGAGGCTCCTACGAGCAGTACTTC; cdr3_aa: CASSQGGQGGSYEQYF
j_call: TRBJ2-1; clone_size: -; d_call: TRBD1; v_call: TRBV7-7; cdr3_length: 17; cdr3_nt: TGTGCTAGCAGCCGTTTTCCGGGACAGGGGACGTACAATGAGCAGTTCTTC; cdr3_aa: CASSRFPGQGTYNEQFF
j_call: TRBJ2-7; clone_size: -; d_call: -; v_call: TRBV9; cdr3_length: 15; cdr3_nt: TGTGCCAGCAGCGAAGGGGGAGGGGGATCCTACGAGCAGTACTTC; cdr3_aa: CASSEGGGGSYEQYF
j_call: TRBJ2-7; clone_size: -; d_call: -; v_call: TRBV28; cdr3_length: 15; cdr3_nt: TGTGCCAGCAGTTTCTCCCCTCTCAGCTCCTACGAGCAGTACTTC; cdr3_aa: CASSFSPLSSYEQYF
j_call: TRBJ2-1; clone_size: -; d_call: -; v_call: TRBV27; cdr3_length: 12; cdr3_nt: TGTGCCAGCAGTTCTTTTACCAATGAGCAGTTCTTC; cdr3_aa: CASSSFTNEQFF
j_call: TRBJ1-3; clone_size: once; d_call: -; v_call: TRBV19; cdr3_length: 19; cdr3_nt: TGTGCCAGTAGAAAGGGGGAGCCGGAGGACGGCTACTCTGGAAACACCATATATTTT; cdr3_aa: CASRKGEPEDGYSGNTIYF
j_call: TRBJ2-2; clone_size: -; d_call: -; v_call: TRBV5-1; cdr3_length: 12; cdr3_nt: TGCGCCAGCAGCTCGTCCACCGGGGAGCTGTTTTTT; cdr3_aa: CASSSSTGELFF
j_call: TRBJ1-5; clone_size: -; d_call: TRBD1; v_call: TRBV7-9; cdr3_length: 15; cdr3_nt: TGTGCCAGCAGCACCGCCGGGACAGCCAATCAGCCCCAGCATTTT; cdr3_aa: CASSTAGTANQPQHF
j_call: TRBJ2-7; clone_size: once; d_call: TRBD1; v_call: TRBV7-6; cdr3_length: 15; cdr3_nt: TGTGCCAGCAGCTTACTACAGGGGGATGCCTACGAGCAGTACTTC; cdr3_aa: CASSLLQGDAYEQYF
j_call: TRBJ2-1; clone_size: -; d_call: TRBD1; v_call: TRBV7-2; cdr3_length: 16; cdr3_nt: TGTGCCAGCAGCTCTCCGTTGGACAGGGGGACAACAACTCCGTTCTTC; cdr3_aa: CASSSPLDRGTTTPFF
j_call: TRBJ2-7; clone_size: -; d_call: -; v_call: TRBV11-2; cdr3_length: 12; cdr3_nt: TGTGCCAGCAGCTTAGAAGGGGACGAGCAGTACTTC; cdr3_aa: CASSLEGDEQYF
j_call: TRBJ2-2; clone_size: -; d_call: TRBD2; v_call: TRBV2; cdr3_length: 18; cdr3_nt: TGTGCCAGCAGCTACATTACTAGCGGGAGTGTGGGGACCGGGGAGCTGTTTTTT; cdr3_aa: CASSYITSGSVGTGELFF
j_call: TRBJ1-5; clone_size: -; d_call: TRBD1; v_call: TRBV28; cdr3_length: 14; cdr3_nt: TGTGCCAGCACCGTAACAGGGGGCACACAGCCCCAGCATTTT; cdr3_aa: CASTVTGGTQPQHF
j_call: TRBJ2-7; clone_size: once; d_call: -; v_call: TRBV7-2; cdr3_length: 13; cdr3_nt: TGTGCCACACCGGGACGACTGATTGGCGAGCAGTACTTC; cdr3_aa: CATPGRLIGEQYF
j_call: TRBJ1-3; clone_size: -; d_call: -; v_call: TRBV5-8; cdr3_length: 11; cdr3_nt: TGTGCCCCCACAAGGTCGGGGACCATATATTTT; cdr3_aa: CAPTRSGTIYF
j_call: TRBJ1-2; clone_size: -; d_call: -; v_call: TRBV28; cdr3_length: 14; cdr3_nt: TGTGCCAGCAGTTTATCCGTCAGCTTCTATGGCTACACCTTC; cdr3_aa: CASSLSVSFYGYTF